The clone carrying this T cell receptor beta chain was seen just once. This sample is part of a study of cytomegalovirus exposure and HLA in healthy donors. The primer mix had 60 Vbeta and 13 Jbeta primers. TCRdb's table, derived via immunoSEQ multiplex PCR, lists solely in-frame clones and lacks some. Of 150,000 to 200,000 clones listed, around 88% are singletons. Germline CDR1 SQVTM, CDR2 ANQGSEA. This CDR3 has 14 residues. Trimming took 6 bases from V and 3 from J; bases not matched to a gene: 8. This receptor was taken from a middle-aged man in good health and CMV-seropositive. V and J are TRBV29-1 and TRBJ1-1; 9 bases fit TRBD1. Sequenced: PBMCs. CDR3 DNA sequence: TGCAGCGTCGCCGGGACAGGGTGGGACACTGAAGCTTTCTTT. It specifies CSVAGTGWDTEAFF.